The clone carrying this T cell receptor (beta chain) was counted between two and nine times. What it binds is unknown. TCRdb itself ran the 5' RACE reads through MiXCR, one entry per CDR3 protein. The repertoire holds fewer than 500,000 distinct CDR3 sequences, with 20% to 25% as singletons. These data originate in a study of CD8 T cells in ankylosing spondylitis. The CDR3 has 15 amino acids. Trimming removed 9 bases at V and 3 bases at J, with 19 bases between. Germline CDR1 is MGHDK and CDR2 is SYGVNS. Findings of the study overall: Ankylosing spondylitis blood appeared to be characterized by a TCR beta motif of eight highly homologous variants.

This TCR came from a male donor with ankylosing spondylitis. Sequenced sample: blood, either unsorted or a sorted T cell fraction (not recorded which). V gene TRBV25-1 combines with J gene TRBJ2-3; TRBD2 might be the D (5 bases). CDR3 DNA: TGTGCCAGTGCTCCTACGCGGGTCAGTACAGATACGCAGTATTTT. Encoded protein: CASAPTRVSTDTQYF. The variable domain in full, with the rest retrieved from reference TRBV25-1 and TRBJ2-3, is EADIYQTPRYLVIGTGKKITLECSQTMGHDKMYWYQQDPGMELHLIHYSYGVNSTEKGDLSSESTVSRIRTEHFPLTLESARPSHTSQYLCASAPTRVSTDTQYFGPGTRLTVL.